This T cell receptor beta chain originates from a study of blood T cell repertoires in COVID-19. Study details: The samples span acute and convalescent COVID-19 from the United States, Italy and Spain. From T cells, B-cell-depleted T cells, or PBMCs came the material, which was cDNA or gDNA.

This CDR3 spans 11 amino acids. V lost 4 bases and J lost 7, with 7 bases in between. Per the study methods: Amplifying reference gene primers gave estimates of nucleated cell counts. Some clones are missing from TCRdb's copy, which holds only in-frame ones; the method was immunoSEQ multiplex PCR. For V, J and clone size, that table is used; D and trimming come from the DNA. The top ten clones hold 0.2% to 0.3% of a sample with approximately 670,000 clones, 85% to 90% of them seen once. The rearrangement uses TRBV12-3 or TRBV12-4 and TRBJ1-2; D unresolved. The specimen was peripheral blood. This receptor was taken from a young woman with acute or convalescent COVID-19. The CDR3 nucleotides are TGTGCCAGCAGTTCAGATCGTGGCTACACCTTC. It yields the protein CASSSDRGYTF.